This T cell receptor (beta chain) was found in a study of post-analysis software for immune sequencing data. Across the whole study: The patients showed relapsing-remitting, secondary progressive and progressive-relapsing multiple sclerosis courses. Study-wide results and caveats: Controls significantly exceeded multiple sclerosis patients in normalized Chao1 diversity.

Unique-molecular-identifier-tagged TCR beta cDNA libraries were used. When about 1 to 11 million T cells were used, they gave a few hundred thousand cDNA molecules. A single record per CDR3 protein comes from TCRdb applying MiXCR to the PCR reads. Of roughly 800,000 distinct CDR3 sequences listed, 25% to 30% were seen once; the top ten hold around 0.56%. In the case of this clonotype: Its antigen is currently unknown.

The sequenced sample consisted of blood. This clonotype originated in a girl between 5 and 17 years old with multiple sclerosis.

CDR3: CASNLGPYQETQYF. CDR3 DNA: TGTGCCAGCAACCTGGGACCGTACCAAGAGACCCAGTACTTC. The gene calls are TRBV6-6 and TRBJ2-5; D is tentatively TRBD1 or TRBD2 (5 bases each). The length of the CDR3 is 14 residues. Germline V gene data show CDR1 as MNHNY and CDR2 as SVGAGI (reference sequence). Trimming took off 7 bases at V and 0 bases at J, with 12 bases between the two ends.